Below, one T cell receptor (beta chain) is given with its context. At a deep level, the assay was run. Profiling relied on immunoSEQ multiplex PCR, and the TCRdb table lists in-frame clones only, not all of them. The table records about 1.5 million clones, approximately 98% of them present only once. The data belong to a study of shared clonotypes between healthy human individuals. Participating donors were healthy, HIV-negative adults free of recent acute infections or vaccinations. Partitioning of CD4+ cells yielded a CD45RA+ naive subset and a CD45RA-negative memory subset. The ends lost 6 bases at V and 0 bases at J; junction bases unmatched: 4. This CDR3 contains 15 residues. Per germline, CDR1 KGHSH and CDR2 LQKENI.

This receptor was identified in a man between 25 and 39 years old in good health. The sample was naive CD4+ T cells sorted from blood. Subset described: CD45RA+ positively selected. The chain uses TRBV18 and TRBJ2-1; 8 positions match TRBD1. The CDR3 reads CASSPDRGSYNEQFF. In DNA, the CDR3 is TGTGCCAGCTCGCCTGACAGGGGCTCCTACAATGAGCAGTTCTTC. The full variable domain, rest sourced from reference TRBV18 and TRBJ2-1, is NAGVMQNPRHLVRRRGQEARLRCSPMKGHSHVYWYRQLPEEGLKFMVYLQKENIIDESGMPKERFSAEFPKEGPSILRIQQVVRGDSAAYFCASSPDRGSYNEQFFGPGTRLTVL.